The 28 T cell receptor beta chains given below trace back to one sample, sequenced in a study of radiotherapy plus CTLA-4 blockade in lung cancer. Libraries were prepared by immunoSEQ multiplex PCR; TCRdb keeps only in-frame clonotypes and omits some of them. The sample includes about 53,000 clones, approximately 84% of them seen just once. The specimen comprised peripheral blood, sampled from a patient treated with radiotherapy plus ipilimumab. These receptor sequences come from a human donor with non-small cell lung cancer whose response to radiotherapy plus ipilimumab could not be evaluated.

The chain recombines TRBV7-9 with TRBJ2-1; TRBD2 matches at 9 bases. CDR1 SEHNR and CDR2 FQNEAQ come from the germline V gene (reference sequence). With 5 bases clipped from V and 12 bases from J, the junction kept 11 bases outside the gene matches. This CDR3 spans 14 amino acids. CDR3 DNA: TGTGCCAGCAGCCGGGGACTAGCCGGTCCGGGGCAGTTCTTC. This sequence encodes CASSRGLAGPGQFF.

The gene calls are TRBV30 and TRBJ2-1, with 8 bases identical to TRBD2. J lost 7 bases, V lost 1 base, and 6 bases had no gene match. This CDR3 region has 14 residues. CDR1 and CDR2 (germline): GTSNPN, SVGIG (reference sequence). CDR3 loop: CAWSGGRRANEQFF. CDR3 bases: TGTGCCTGGAGTGGCGGGAGGCGGGCTAATGAGCAGTTCTTC.

V is TRBV28 and J is TRBJ1-5, with TRBD1 matching over 7 bases. The ends lost 5 bases at V and 7 bases at J; junction bases unmatched: 8. CDR3 length: 14 amino acids. CDR1 and CDR2 from the germline V gene are MDHEN and SYDVKM. CDR3 nucleotides: TGTGCCAGCAGTCCGCCCGGGACAGTGCAGCCCCAGCATTTT. This encodes CASSPPGTVQPQHF.

This clone has a handful of counts. V and J are TRBV15 and TRBJ2-1; 12 bases align to TRBD2. Trimming at V came to 4 bases and at J to 8 bases, leaving 3 bases not matched to a gene. CDR1 LNHNV and CDR2 YYDKDF come from the germline V gene (reference sequence). The CDR3 runs 14 residues. The CDR3 loop is CATSKGLAGDEQFF. CDR3 nucleotide sequence: TGTGCCACCAGCAAGGGACTAGCGGGCGATGAGCAGTTCTTC.

Here the CDR3 reads CASSLTTGTSLNYGYTF. For the CDR3, the DNA is TGTGCCAGCAGTCTCACGACAGGGACGAGCTTAAACTATGGCTACACCTTC. The rearrangement links TRBV27 to TRBJ1-2; 7 nucleotides agree with TRBD1. CDR3 length equals 17 residues. With V trimmed by 5 bases and J by 2 bases, 14 bases remained unmatched. Germline CDR1 is MNHEY and CDR2 is SMNVEV (reference sequence).

This clone has a single count. This rearrangement joins TRBV27 to TRBJ1-4; D ambiguous. V was trimmed by 3 bases and J by 4 bases, leaving 9 bases between them. The germline V gene has CDR1 MNHEY and CDR2 SMNVEV (reference sequence). This CDR3 has 14 amino acids. The CDR3 bases are TGTGCCAGCAGTTTTTCCGGAGATAATGAAAAACTGTTTTTT. It specifies CASSFSGDNEKLFF.

The rearrangement links TRBV19 to TRBJ2-7; perhaps TRBD2 as D (6 bases). This CDR3 has 14 residues. CDR1 and CDR2 (germline): LNHDA, SQIVND (reference sequence). Trimming shortened V by 1 base and J by 3 bases, and 10 bases separated the two germline ends. CDR3 protein: CASSIGGGVYEQYF. DNA for the CDR3: TGTGCCAGTAGTATAGGCGGAGGGGTCTACGAGCAGTACTTC.

The V call is TRBV28, the J call TRBJ1-2; 7 bases are a match to TRBD1. This CDR3 has 14 amino acids. CDR1 and CDR2 (germline): MDHEN, SYDVKM. The V gene end was trimmed by 6 bases and the J gene end by 0 bases; junction bases not matched to a gene: 4. The CDR3 nucleotides are TGTGCCAGCAGGTCGGGACAGTCTAACTATGGCTACACCTTC. Its protein is CASRSGQSNYGYTF.

V is TRBV10-1 and J is TRBJ1-2, with 8 bases fitting TRBD1. Germline V gene sequence: CDR1 WNHNN, CDR2 SYGVQD (reference sequence). The V and J ends lost 6 bases and 9 bases, in that order; junction bases with no gene match: 15. The CDR3 extends over 15 amino acids. Here the CDR3 DNA reads TGCGCCAGCAGAATTCCCCGGACAGGGTGGAAGAGCTACACCTTC. As protein: CASRIPRTGWKSYTF.

The chain combines TRBV30 with TRBJ2-3; TRBD1 matches at 9 bases. The ends lost 1 base at V and 3 bases at J; junction bases unmatched: 2. Looked up from germline, CDR1 is GTSNPN and CDR2 is SVGIG (reference sequence). The CDR3 totals 14 residues. The CDR3 reads CAWSDGTGTDTQYF. CDR3 in DNA: TGTGCCTGGAGTGACGGGACAGGGACAGATACGCAGTATTTT. Filled out from reference TRBV30 and TRBJ2-3, the complete variable domain reads SQTIHQWPATLVQPVGSPLSLECTVEGTSNPNLYWYRQAAGRGLQLLFYSVGIGQISSEVPQNLSASRPQDRQFILSSKKLLLSDSGFYLCAWSDGTGTDTQYFGPGTRLTVL.

V is TRBV9 and J is TRBJ2-1, with 8 nucleotides matching TRBD2. This CDR3 is 17 amino acids long. CDR1 is SGDLS, CDR2 YYNGEE, per germline. Germline trimming cut 0 bases from V and 6 bases from J; bases unmatched to any gene: 11. CDR3 loop: CASSVEPGTSVLNEQFF. CDR3 nucleotide sequence: TGTGCCAGCAGCGTAGAACCCGGGACTAGTGTTCTCAATGAGCAGTTCTTC.

This clone was counted a few times. This sequence joins TRBV11-2 and TRBJ1-2; a possible D gene is TRBD1 (5 bases). This CDR3 comprises 14 residues. Germline V gene sequence: CDR1 SGHAT, CDR2 FQNNGV. The germline V and J ends were trimmed by 1 base and 5 bases, with 11 bases remaining between them. The CDR3 is CASSLVGVSYGYTF. CDR3 sequence (DNA): TGTGCCAGCAGCTTAGTAGGGGTCAGTTATGGCTACACCTTC.

J is TRBJ2-1 and V is TRBV5-4, with 13 bases that match TRBD2. Germline V CDR1 and CDR2: SGHNT, YYREEE (reference sequence). The CDR3 is made up of 15 amino acids. V trimming: 0 bases; J trimming: 8 bases; junction bases outside the gene matches: 2. The CDR3 DNA is TGTGCCAGCAGCTTGGAGGGACTAGCGGGATATGAGCAGTTCTTC. Translation gives CASSLEGLAGYEQFF. The variable domain in full, completed from reference TRBV5-4 and TRBJ2-1, reads ETGVTQSPTHLIKTRGQQVTLRCSSQSGHNTVSWYQQALGQGPQFIFQYYREEENGRGNFPPRFSGLQFPNYSSELNVNALELDDSALYLCASSLEGLAGYEQFFGPGTRLTVL.

The CDR3 bases are TGTGCCAGCAGCTCACAGGTTAAAACAGATACGCAGTATTTT. It encodes CASSSQVKTDTQYF. V gene TRBV28 combines with J gene TRBJ2-3; TRBD1 might be the D (5 bases). V lost 6 bases and J lost 3, with 13 bases in between. The CDR3 is made up of 14 amino acids. In germline, CDR1 is MDHEN, CDR2 SYDVKM.

The rearrangement links TRBV5-1 to TRBJ2-3, with TRBD1 identical over 8 bases. This CDR3 contains 15 residues. Trimming took 0 bases from V and 5 from J; bases not matched to a gene: 5. CDR1 is SGHRS, CDR2 YFSETQ, per germline. The CDR3 DNA is TGCGCCAGCAGCTTGGCGGCAGGGGGCAGAGATACGCAGTATTTT. It specifies CASSLAAGGRDTQYF.

This clone was detected only a few times. The genes are TRBV28 and TRBJ2-1; a possible D gene is TRBD2 (6 bases). V was clipped by 7 bases and J by 9 bases, with 25 bases between them. Germline assignment: CDR1 MDHEN and CDR2 SYDVKM. This CDR3 is built from 16 residues. The CDR3 reads CASTPLVAERWGEQFF. CDR3 DNA sequence: TGTGCCAGCACCCCCTTGGTAGCGGAGAGATGGGGTGAGCAGTTCTTC.

The chain has TRBV28 and TRBJ1-1, with a weak D call TRBD1 (6 bases). The germline V and J ends were trimmed by 6 bases and 3 bases, with 11 bases remaining between them. Germline CDR1 is MDHEN and CDR2 is SYDVKM. The CDR3 totals 13 residues. CDR3: CASRYRVHTEAFF. DNA for the CDR3: TGTGCCAGCAGGTACAGGGTACACACTGAAGCTTTCTTT.

This chain connects TRBV6-1 to TRBJ1-2; D is ambiguous. V was cut by 2 bases and J by 7 bases, with 11 bases left in between. CDR1 MNHNS and CDR2 SASEGT come from the germline V gene. The CDR3 sequence is 13 residues long. The CDR3 DNA reads as TGTGCCAGCAGTGAAACGAGGGTCCGTGGCTACACCTTC. Translated, it gives CASSETRVRGYTF.

The CDR3 DNA reads as TGTGCCAGCAGCCCGGGACTAGCGGTATCCGATTACAATGAGCAGTTCTTC. Residues: CASSPGLAVSDYNEQFF. The chain carries TRBV9 and TRBJ2-1; 11 bases map to TRBD2. Germline V gives CDR1 SGDLS, CDR2 YYNGEE. This CDR3 has 17 amino acids. V trimming: 4 bases; J trimming: 4 bases; junction bases outside the gene matches: 10.

The chain uses TRBV27 and TRBJ2-2, with a tentative D call TRBD1 (5 bases). The CDR3 runs to 13 residues. Germline assignment: CDR1 MNHEY and CDR2 SMNVEV (reference sequence). V was pared by 7 bases and J by 1 base, with 7 bases between. The CDR3: CASNRGNTGELFF. CDR3 sequence (DNA): TGTGCCAGCAATAGGGGGAACACCGGGGAGCTGTTTTTT.

The rearrangement links TRBV6-5 to TRBJ2-7; TRBD2 matches at 11 bases. The V segment lost 0 bases and the J segment 6 bases; nucleotides outside the gene matches: 7. The CDR3 has 16 residues. Germline V CDR1 and CDR2: MNHEY, SVGAGI. The CDR3, as DNA: TGTGCCAGCAGTTACTCGGCTAGCGGGAGGCCCCCCGAGCAGTACTTC. Its protein product is CASSYSASGRPPEQYF.

The chain carries TRBV5-1 and TRBJ2-3, with 11 bases matching TRBD2. The V gene's germline CDR1 is SGHRS and CDR2 YFSETQ. The CDR3 covers 16 residues. Trimming removed 4 bases from V and 0 bases from J; junction bases left unmatched: 4. CDR3 sequence (DNA): TGCGCCAGCAGCCCACTAGCGGGAGTAAGCACAGATACGCAGTATTTT. Protein sequence: CASSPLAGVSTDTQYF.

The genes are TRBV5-4 and TRBJ1-2; tentatively, D is TRBD1 (6 bases). V shed 4 bases and J shed 0 bases, with 16 bases lying between them. This CDR3 has 16 amino acids. CDR1 is SGHNT and CDR2 is YYREEE in the germline V gene (reference sequence). In DNA form, the CDR3 reads TGTGCCAGCAGCCGGGTCACAGGGACGACTAACTATGGCTACACCTTC. Protein sequence: CASSRVTGTTNYGYTF.

The CDR3 nucleotides read TGTGCCAGCAGCGTAGGGACAGGAGGTAGCTCCTACGAGCAGTACTTC. This codes for CASSVGTGGSSYEQYF. The rearrangement uses TRBV9 and TRBJ2-7, with TRBD1 identical over 7 bases. The CDR3 consists of 16 residues. V shed 0 bases and J 0 bases; nucleotides not matched to a gene: 6. The germline gives CDR1 SGDLS, CDR2 YYNGEE. Drawing the rest from reference TRBV9 and TRBJ2-7, the complete variable domain is DSGVTQTPKHLITATGQRVTLRCSPRSGDLSVYWYQQSLDQGLQFLIQYYNGEERAKGNILERFSAQQFPDLHSELNLSSLELGDSALYFCASSVGTGGSSYEQYFGPGTRLTVT.

CDR3 region: CASSQGQGNTEAFF. In DNA, the CDR3 is TGTGCCAGCTCACAAGGACAGGGGAACACTGAAGCTTTCTTT. This chain connects TRBV18 to TRBJ1-1; TRBD1 aligns across 8 bases. Per germline, CDR1 KGHSH and CDR2 LQKENI. Trimming removed 4 bases from V and 1 base from J; junction bases left unmatched: 2. The CDR3 extends over 14 amino acids.

CDR3 sequence (DNA): TGTGCCATCAGCGGACAGGGGGGTTTGAACACTGAAGCTTTCTTT. It is translated as CAISGQGGLNTEAFF. The rearrangement links TRBV10-3 to TRBJ1-1; 10 bases are a match to TRBD1. Losses at the gene ends were 6 bases for V and 0 bases for J; bases not matched to a gene: 4. Germline CDR1 and CDR2: ENHRY and SYGVKD. The CDR3 extends over 15 amino acids.

The CDR3 region is CASTRTGNSGNTIYF. The CDR3 coding sequence is TGTGCCAGCACGCGGACAGGAAACTCTGGAAACACCATATATTTT. The chain is built from TRBV9 and TRBJ1-3; 7 bases are a match to TRBD1. J gave up 0 bases and V 6 bases, and 6 bases lay outside the gene matches. CDR3 size: 15 residues. Germline V gene sequence: CDR1 SGDLS, CDR2 YYNGEE.

This sequence joins TRBV6-6 and TRBJ1-2, with 8 bases matching TRBD1. This CDR3 has 14 amino acids. Germline trimming cut 5 bases from V and 8 bases from J; bases unmatched to any gene: 10. CDR1 is MNHNY, CDR2 SVGAGI, per germline (reference sequence). CDR3 nucleotides: TGTGCCAGCAGTCCGACAGGGGAGTTAGGGGGCTACACCTTC. Residues: CASSPTGELGGYTF.